The 5 T cell receptor beta chains below all came from one sample that was sequenced in a study of blood T cell repertoires in COVID-19. Only in-frame clones appear in the TCRdb table, and some are missing; sequencing was by immunoSEQ multiplex PCR. Found here are a few hundred thousand clones, around 87% of them singletons; the top ten hold roughly 9.4%. The sequenced sample consisted of PBMCs or T cells enriched from blood (not recorded which). The receptors here all came from a woman between 50 and 59 years old who had recovered from COVID-19.

The genes are TRBV6-5 and TRBJ1-2; 7 nucleotides align to TRBD1. This CDR3 is built from 15 residues. The germline gives CDR1 MNHEY, CDR2 SVGAGI. V dropped 4 bases and J dropped 2; count of bases not matched to a gene: 7. The CDR3 loop reads CASSSSTTGNYGYTF. The CDR3 DNA follows: TGTGCCAGCAGTTCCTCCACGACAGGGAACTATGGCTACACCTTC.

For the CDR3, the DNA is TGTGCCAGCAGCTTCTTGGCTGAGCAGTTCTTC. It translates to CASSFLAEQFF. V is TRBV7-9 and J is TRBJ2-1, with no clear D. Per germline, CDR1 SEHNR and CDR2 FQNEAQ (reference sequence). This CDR3 comprises 11 residues. Trimming cost V 3 bases and J 9 bases, with 6 bases left between them.

The V call is TRBV10-2, the J call TRBJ2-1, with D possibly TRBD1 on 5 matching bases. This CDR3 spans 15 amino acids. The V gene lost 3 bases and the J gene lost 7 bases, with 16 bases spanning the gap. Germline CDR1 WSHSY, CDR2 SAAADI. The CDR3 reads CASSDRVIVGNEQFF. The CDR3 nucleotides are TGCGCCAGCAGTGACAGGGTCATCGTCGGAAATGAGCAGTTCTTC.

The chain employs TRBV18 and TRBJ1-3; the D is unclear. CDR3 size: 16 residues. The V end lost 6 bases, the J end lost 0 bases, and 15 bases lay between the germline ends. Germline values: CDR1 KGHSH, CDR2 LQKENI. CDR3 in DNA: TGTGCCAGCTCTCAGATCACCGGGAACTCTGGAAACACCATATATTTT. The encoded protein is CASSQITGNSGNTIYF.

This chain links TRBV19 with TRBJ1-1, with D tentatively TRBD1 (5 bases). This CDR3 has 15 residues. Germline loops: CDR1 LNHDA, CDR2 SQIVND (reference sequence). V shed 5 bases and J shed 7 bases, with 20 bases lying between them. CDR3 coding DNA: TGTGCCAGTAGTGGGAGGGGCCGGACCAATAGTGAAGCTTTCTTT. This gives the protein CASSGRGRTNSEAFF.